One TCR beta chain is described in this entry. The target antigen is unknown. The data stem from a study of cytomegalovirus exposure and HLA in healthy donors. General study results and limits: Cytomegalovirus-associated status was assigned to approximately 160 TCR beta chains.

Method: immunoSEQ multiplex PCR; TCRdb's copy keeps in-frame clones and lacks some. The profile shows fewer than 250,000 clones, more than 70% of them singletons. V dropped 3 bases and J dropped 2 bases, with 15 bases sitting between them. The germline V gene has CDR1 MNHEY and CDR2 SMNVEV (reference sequence). The CDR3 has 16 residues. The receptor was derived from a woman between 18 and 30 years old in good health and CMV-seronegative. The chain recombines TRBV27 with TRBJ2-3, with D possibly TRBD2 on 7 matching bases. Material for sequencing was PBMCs. CDR3 in amino acids: CASSFWGGPLTDTQYF. The CDR3 bases are TGTGCCAGCAGTTTTTGGGGGGGGCCCCTCACAGATACGCAGTATTTT.